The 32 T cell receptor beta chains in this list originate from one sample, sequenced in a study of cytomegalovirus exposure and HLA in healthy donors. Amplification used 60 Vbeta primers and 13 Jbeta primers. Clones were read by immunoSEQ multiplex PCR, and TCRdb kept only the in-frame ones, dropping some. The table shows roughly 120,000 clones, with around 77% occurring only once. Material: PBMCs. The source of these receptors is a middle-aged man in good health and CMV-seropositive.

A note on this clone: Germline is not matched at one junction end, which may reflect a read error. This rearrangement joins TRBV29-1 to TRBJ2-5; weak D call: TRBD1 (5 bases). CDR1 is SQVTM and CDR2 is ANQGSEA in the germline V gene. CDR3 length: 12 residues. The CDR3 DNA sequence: TGCAGCGTGCAGGGAAGACGAGAGGCCCAGTACTTC. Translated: CSVQGRREAQYF.

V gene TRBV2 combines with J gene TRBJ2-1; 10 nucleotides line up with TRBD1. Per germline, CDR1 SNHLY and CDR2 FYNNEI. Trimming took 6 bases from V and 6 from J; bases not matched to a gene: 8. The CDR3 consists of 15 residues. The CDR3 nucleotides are TGTGCCAGCAGCCCCGACAGGGGGCTGGTCAATGAGCAGTTCTTC. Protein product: CASSPDRGLVNEQFF.

CDR3 loop: CAFQKRETTGIYNSPLHF. DNA of the CDR3: TGTGCCTTCCAAAAAAGGGAGACTACGGGAATCTATAATTCACCCCTCCACTTT. This chain uses TRBV30 with TRBJ1-6; D gene ambiguous. The germline V and J ends were trimmed by 7 bases and 3 bases, with 25 bases remaining between them. The CDR3 contains 18 residues. The germline gives CDR1 GTSNPN, CDR2 SVGIG (reference sequence). Based on the CDR3 plus reference TRBV30 and TRBJ1-6, the full variable domain is SQTIHQWPATLVQPVGSPLSLECTVEGTSNPNLYWYRQAAGRGLQLLFYSVGIGQISSEVPQNLSASRPQDRQFILSSKKLLLSDSGFYLCAFQKRETTGIYNSPLHFGNGTRLTVT.

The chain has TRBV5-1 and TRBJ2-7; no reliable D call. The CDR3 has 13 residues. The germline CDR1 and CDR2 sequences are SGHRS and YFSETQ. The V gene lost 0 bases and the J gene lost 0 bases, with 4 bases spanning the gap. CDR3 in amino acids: CASSLDNSYEQYF. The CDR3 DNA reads TGCGCCAGCAGCTTGGACAACTCCTACGAGCAGTACTTC.

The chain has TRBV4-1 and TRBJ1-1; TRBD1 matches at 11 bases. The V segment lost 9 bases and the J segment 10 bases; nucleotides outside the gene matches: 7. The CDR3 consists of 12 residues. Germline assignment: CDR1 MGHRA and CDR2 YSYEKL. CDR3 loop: CASGTGGSGAFF. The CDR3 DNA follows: TGCGCCAGTGGGACAGGGGGTTCGGGAGCTTTCTTT.

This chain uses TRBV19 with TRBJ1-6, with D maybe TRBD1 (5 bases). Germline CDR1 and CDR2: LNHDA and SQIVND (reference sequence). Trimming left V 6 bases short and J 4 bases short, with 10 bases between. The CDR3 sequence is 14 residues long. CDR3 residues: CASSLDSYNSPLHF. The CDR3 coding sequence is TGTGCCAGTAGCCTAGACAGTTATAATTCACCCCTCCACTTT.

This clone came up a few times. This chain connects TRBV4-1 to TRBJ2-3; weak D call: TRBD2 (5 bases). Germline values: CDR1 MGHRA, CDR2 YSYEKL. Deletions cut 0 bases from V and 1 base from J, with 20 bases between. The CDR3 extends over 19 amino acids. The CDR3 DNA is TGCGCCAGCAGCCAAGAACGGGCCGCTAGCCCCCTTGGCACAGATACGCAGTATTTT. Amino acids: CASSQERAASPLGTDTQYF.

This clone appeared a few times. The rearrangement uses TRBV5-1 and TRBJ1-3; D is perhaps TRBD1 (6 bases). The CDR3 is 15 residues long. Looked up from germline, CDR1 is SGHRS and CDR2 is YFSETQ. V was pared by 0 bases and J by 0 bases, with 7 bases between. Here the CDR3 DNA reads TGCGCCAGCAGCTTGGACAGGGCCTCTGGAAACACCATATATTTT. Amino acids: CASSLDRASGNTIYF.

CDR3: CASSLGQSGNTIYF. In DNA form, the CDR3 reads TGTGCCAGCAGCCTGGGACAGTCGGGAAACACCATATATTTT. This chain connects TRBV14 to TRBJ1-3; 7 nucleotides agree with TRBD1. This CDR3 comprises 14 residues. With V trimmed by 4 bases and J by 4 bases, 4 bases remained unmatched. Germline CDR1 reads SGHDN; CDR2 reads FVKESK.

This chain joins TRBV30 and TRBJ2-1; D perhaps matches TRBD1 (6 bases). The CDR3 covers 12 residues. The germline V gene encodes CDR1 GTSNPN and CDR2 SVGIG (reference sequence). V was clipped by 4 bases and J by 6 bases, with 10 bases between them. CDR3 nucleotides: TGTGCCTGGATGGGGGCCGTCAATGAGCAGTTCTTC. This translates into CAWMGAVNEQFF. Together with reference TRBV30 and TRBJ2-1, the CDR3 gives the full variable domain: SQTIHQWPATLVQPVGSPLSLECTVEGTSNPNLYWYRQAAGRGLQLLFYSVGIGQISSEVPQNLSASRPQDRQFILSSKKLLLSDSGFYLCAWMGAVNEQFFGPGTRLTVL.

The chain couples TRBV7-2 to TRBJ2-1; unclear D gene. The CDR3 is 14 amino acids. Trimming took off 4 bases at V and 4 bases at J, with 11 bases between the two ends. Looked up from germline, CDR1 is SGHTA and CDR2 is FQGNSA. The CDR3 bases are TGTGCCAGCAGCTCCGGTCATCGATACAATGAGCAGTTCTTC. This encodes CASSSGHRYNEQFF.

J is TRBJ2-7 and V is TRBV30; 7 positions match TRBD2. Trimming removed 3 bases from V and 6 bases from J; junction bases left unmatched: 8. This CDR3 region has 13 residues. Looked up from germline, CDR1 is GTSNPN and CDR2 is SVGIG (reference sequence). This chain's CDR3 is CAWSAGVPAEQYF. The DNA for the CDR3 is TGTGCCTGGAGCGCGGGGGTTCCGGCCGAGCAGTACTTC.

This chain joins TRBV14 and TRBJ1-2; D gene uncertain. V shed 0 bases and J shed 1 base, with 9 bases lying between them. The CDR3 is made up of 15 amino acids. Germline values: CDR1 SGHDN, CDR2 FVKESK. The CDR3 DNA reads TGTGCCAGCAGCCAAGATCTACGGTATAACTATGGCTACACCTTC. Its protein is CASSQDLRYNYGYTF.

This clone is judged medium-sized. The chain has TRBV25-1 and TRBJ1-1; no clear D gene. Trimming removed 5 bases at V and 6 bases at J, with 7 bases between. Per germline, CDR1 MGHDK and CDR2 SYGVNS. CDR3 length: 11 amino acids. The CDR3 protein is CASSNGPEAFF. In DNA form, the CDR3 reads TGTGCCAGCAGTAACGGTCCTGAAGCTTTCTTT.

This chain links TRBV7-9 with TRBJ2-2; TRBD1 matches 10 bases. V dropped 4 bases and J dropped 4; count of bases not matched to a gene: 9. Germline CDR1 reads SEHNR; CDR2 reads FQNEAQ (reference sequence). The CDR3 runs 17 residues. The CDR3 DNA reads TGTGCCAGCAGCTCCGACAGGGGGCGGAGGGGCACCGGGGAGCTGTTTTTT. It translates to CASSSDRGRRGTGELFF.

CDR3 protein: CAWSSQGTYGYTF. The CDR3 nucleotides read TGTGCCTGGAGCTCACAGGGGACTTATGGCTACACCTTC. The V call is TRBV30, the J call TRBJ1-2, with 7 bases identical to TRBD1. V was pared by 3 bases and J by 5 bases, with 6 bases of the junction left unmatched. CDR1 is GTSNPN, CDR2 SVGIG, per germline (reference sequence). This CDR3 has 13 residues.

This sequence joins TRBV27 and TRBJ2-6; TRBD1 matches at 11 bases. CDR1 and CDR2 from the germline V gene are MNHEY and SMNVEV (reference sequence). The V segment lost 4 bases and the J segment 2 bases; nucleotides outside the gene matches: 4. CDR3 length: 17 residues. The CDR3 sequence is CASSSWTGGAGANVLTF. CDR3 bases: TGTGCCAGCAGTTCTTGGACAGGGGGCGCTGGGGCCAACGTCCTGACTTTC.

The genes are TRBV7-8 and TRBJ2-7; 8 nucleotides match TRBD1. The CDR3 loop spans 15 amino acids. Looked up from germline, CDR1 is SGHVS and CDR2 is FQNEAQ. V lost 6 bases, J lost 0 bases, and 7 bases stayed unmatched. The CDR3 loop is CASSGDRSFSYEQYF. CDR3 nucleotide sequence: TGTGCCAGCAGTGGGGACAGGTCGTTCTCCTACGAGCAGTACTTC. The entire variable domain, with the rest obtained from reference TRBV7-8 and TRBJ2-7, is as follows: GAGVSQSPRYKVAKRGQDVALRCDPISGHVSLFWYQQALGQGPEFLTYFQNEAQLDKSGLPSDRFFAERPEGSVSTLKIQRTQQEDSAVYLCASSGDRSFSYEQYFGPGTRLTVT.

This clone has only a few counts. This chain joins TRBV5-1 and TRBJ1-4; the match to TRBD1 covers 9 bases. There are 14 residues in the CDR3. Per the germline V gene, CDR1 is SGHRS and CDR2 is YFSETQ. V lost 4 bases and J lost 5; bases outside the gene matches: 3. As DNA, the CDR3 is TGCGCCAGCAGCCCCGGGACAGGGAATGAAAAACTGTTTTTT. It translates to CASSPGTGNEKLFF.

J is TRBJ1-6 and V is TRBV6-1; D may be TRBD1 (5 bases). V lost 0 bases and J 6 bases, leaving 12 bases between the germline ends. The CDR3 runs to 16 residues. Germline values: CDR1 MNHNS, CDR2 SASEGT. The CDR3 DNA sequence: TGTGCCAGCAGTGAAGCGGCGGGACGGATTAATTCACCCCTCCACTTT. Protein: CASSEAAGRINSPLHF.

CDR3: CASSLERRTRKYGYTF. CDR3 sequence (DNA): TGTGCCAGCAGCTTAGAGCGTCGTACACGGAAATATGGCTACACCTTC. J is TRBJ1-2 and V is TRBV7-8; no clear D gene. CDR1 and CDR2 (germline): SGHVS, FQNEAQ. The CDR3 spans 16 residues. V lost 1 base to trimming and J lost 5 bases, with 17 bases between them.

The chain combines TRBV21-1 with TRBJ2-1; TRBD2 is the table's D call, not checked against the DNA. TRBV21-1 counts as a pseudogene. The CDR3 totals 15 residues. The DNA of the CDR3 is TGTGCCAGCACCACTAGGGCAGGCCGTCGGGTTGAGCAGTTCTTC. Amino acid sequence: CASTTRAGRRVEQFF.

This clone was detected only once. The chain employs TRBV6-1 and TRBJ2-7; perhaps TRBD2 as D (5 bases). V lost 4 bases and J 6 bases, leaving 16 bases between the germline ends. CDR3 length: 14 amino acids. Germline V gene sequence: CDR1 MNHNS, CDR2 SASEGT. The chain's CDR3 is CASSAEVQMREQYF. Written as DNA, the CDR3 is TGTGCCAGCAGTGCGGAGGTCCAAATGCGCGAGCAGTACTTC.

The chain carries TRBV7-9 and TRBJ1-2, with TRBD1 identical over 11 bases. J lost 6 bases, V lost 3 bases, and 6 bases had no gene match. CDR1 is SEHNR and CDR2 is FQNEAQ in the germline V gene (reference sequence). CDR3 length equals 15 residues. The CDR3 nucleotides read TGTGCCAGCAGCTTTCCGGACAGGGGGCTTCATGGCTACACCTTC. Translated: CASSFPDRGLHGYTF.

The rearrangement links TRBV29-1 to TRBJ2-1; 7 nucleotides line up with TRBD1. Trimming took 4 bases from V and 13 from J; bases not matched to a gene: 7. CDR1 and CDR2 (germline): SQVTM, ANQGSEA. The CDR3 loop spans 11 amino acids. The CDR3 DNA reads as TGCAGCGTTGCCACAGACAGGGTCCAGTTCTTC. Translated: CSVATDRVQFF.

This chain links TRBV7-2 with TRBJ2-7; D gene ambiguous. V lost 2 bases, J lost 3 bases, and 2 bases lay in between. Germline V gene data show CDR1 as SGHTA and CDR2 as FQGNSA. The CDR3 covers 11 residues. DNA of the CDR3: TGTGCCAGCAGCTTACTCTACGAGCAGTACTTC. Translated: CASSLLYEQYF.

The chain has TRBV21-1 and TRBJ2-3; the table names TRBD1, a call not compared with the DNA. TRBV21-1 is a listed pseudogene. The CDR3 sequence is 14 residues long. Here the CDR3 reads CASSNRQGGDTQYF. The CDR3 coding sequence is TGTGCCAGCAGCAATCGACAGGGGGGTGATACGCAGTATTTT.

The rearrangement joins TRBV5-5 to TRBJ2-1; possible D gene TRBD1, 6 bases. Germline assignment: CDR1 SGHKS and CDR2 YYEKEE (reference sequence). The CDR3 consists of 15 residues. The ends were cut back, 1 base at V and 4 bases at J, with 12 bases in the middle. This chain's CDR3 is CASSLNRAKYNEQFF. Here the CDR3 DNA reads TGTGCCAGCAGCTTGAACAGGGCGAAATACAATGAGCAGTTCTTC.

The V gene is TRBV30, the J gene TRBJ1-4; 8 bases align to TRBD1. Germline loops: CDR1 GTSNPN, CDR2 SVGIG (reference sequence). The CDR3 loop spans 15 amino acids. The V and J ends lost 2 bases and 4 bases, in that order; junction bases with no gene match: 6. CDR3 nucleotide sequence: TGTGCCTGGAGTAGACCGACAGGGGTTAATGAAAAACTGTTTTTT. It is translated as CAWSRPTGVNEKLFF.

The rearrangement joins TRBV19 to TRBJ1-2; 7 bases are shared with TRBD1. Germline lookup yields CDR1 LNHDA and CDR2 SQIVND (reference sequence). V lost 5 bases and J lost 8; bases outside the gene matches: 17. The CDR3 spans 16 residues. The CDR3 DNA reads TGTGCCAGTAGTGAAACGACAGGGCCAATCATGAGGGGCTACACCTTC. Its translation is CASSETTGPIMRGYTF. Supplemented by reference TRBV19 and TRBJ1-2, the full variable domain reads DGGITQSPKYLFRKEGQNVTLSCEQNLNHDAMYWYRQDPGQGLRLIYYSQIVNDFQKGDIAEGYSVSREKKESFPLTVTSAQKNPTAFYLCASSETTGPIMRGYTFGSGTRLTVV.

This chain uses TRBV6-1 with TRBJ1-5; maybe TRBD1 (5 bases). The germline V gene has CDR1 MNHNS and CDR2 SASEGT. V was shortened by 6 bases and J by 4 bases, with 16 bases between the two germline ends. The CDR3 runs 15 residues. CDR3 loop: CASSPLGAANQPQHF. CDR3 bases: TGTGCCAGCAGCCCCTTAGGGGCAGCAAATCAGCCCCAGCATTTT.

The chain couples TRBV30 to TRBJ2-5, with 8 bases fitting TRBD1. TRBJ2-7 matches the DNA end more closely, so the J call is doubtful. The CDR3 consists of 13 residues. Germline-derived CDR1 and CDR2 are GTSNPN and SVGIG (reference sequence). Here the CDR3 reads CAWGQGAYYEQYF. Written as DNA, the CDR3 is TGTGCCTGGGGTCAGGGGGCCTACTACGAGCAGTACTTC.